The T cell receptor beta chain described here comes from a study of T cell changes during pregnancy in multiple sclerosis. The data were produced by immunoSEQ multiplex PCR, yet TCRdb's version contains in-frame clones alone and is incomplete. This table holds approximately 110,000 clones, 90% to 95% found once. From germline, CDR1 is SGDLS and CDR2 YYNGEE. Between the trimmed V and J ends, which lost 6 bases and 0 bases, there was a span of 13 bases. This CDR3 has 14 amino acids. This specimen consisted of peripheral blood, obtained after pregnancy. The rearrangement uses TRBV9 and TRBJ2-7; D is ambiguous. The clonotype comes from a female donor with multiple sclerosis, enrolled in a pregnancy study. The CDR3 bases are TGTGCCAGCAATGGCGGTGAAAGCTCCTACGAGCAGTACTTC. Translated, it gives CASNGGESSYEQYF.